This TCR beta chain comes out of a study of blood T cell repertoires in COVID-19 (dated by TCRdb to about 2020). For the wider study: Samples covering the acute and convalescent phases of COVID-19 were provided by collaborators in the United States, Italy and Spain. The material from the prospective study consisted of cDNA or gDNA derived from T cells, B-cell-depleted T cells, or PBMCs. The dataset comprised deeply sampled blood TCRbeta repertoires from subjects exposed to, actively infected with, or recovered from COVID-19. A freely available public database, intended as a resource for researchers studying the immune response to SARS-CoV-2, is where the repertoires were released. The samples were drawn from the first 160 participants of the ongoing ImmuneRACE study and from about 1,200 subjects provided by 6 global collaborators. Nearly every sample came with metadata listing a de-identified subject ID, COVID-19 status, age in years and sex. Where available, HLA class I and class II types were taken from metadata supplied by the sample provider and were not determined by assay-based typing.

One collaborating source in Seattle enrolled patients while the patients were actively infected and followed the patients over time throughout the course of disease. Whole blood was collected in K2EDTA tubes by collaborating institutions according to the institutions' own protocols. For TCRbeta analysis, collaborator samples were shipped as frozen whole blood, as isolated PBMCs, or as DNA extracted from either sample type. Trimming costs V 10 bases and J 0 bases, and their ends lie 13 bases apart. The CDR3 runs 13 amino acids, cysteine and phenylalanine included. The CDR3 DNA has 39 bases and is translated from base 1. The germline V gene sets CDR1 to MDHEN and CDR2 to SYDVKM. About this clone: Its antigen remains undetermined. The sample holds no much larger clone one base away, and base qualities are not on file.

The immunoSEQ Assay, a bias-controlled multiplex PCR, was used to amplify TCRbeta CDR3 regions from genomic DNA. The paper's data handling went like this. Within the assay, amplification of reference gene primers was used to estimate how many nucleated cells each sample contained. Sequence reads were collapsed and filtered to measure the absolute abundance of every unique TCRbeta CDR3 rearrangement. For each sample, productive Simpson clonality was calculated as the square root of Simpson's diversity index over productive rearrangements. This immuneACCESS table, as held by TCRdb, lists in-frame sequences with V and J called but not all clones. Of the missing ones, under half trace to an unresolved V gene in checked studies; the others have no known cause. V and J calls and clone size are given by that table; D and trimming were obtained from the DNA. The sample records around 310,000 clones, around 87% of which are singletons. The ten biggest clones cover under 1.1% of the sample.

Broad study findings and their caveats: Clinical and demographic metadata were provided uncurated, with the amount varying by source and participant.

This clonotype was obtained from a middle-aged woman with COVID-19, enrolled during active disease. The sequence is built from TRBV28 and TRBJ2-7, with a tentative D gene TRBD1 over 6 matching bases. Material: peripheral blood. The DNA sequence reads TGTGCCACGACGAGGGGGAACTCCTACGAGCAGTACTTC. Its translation is CATTRGNSYEQYF.